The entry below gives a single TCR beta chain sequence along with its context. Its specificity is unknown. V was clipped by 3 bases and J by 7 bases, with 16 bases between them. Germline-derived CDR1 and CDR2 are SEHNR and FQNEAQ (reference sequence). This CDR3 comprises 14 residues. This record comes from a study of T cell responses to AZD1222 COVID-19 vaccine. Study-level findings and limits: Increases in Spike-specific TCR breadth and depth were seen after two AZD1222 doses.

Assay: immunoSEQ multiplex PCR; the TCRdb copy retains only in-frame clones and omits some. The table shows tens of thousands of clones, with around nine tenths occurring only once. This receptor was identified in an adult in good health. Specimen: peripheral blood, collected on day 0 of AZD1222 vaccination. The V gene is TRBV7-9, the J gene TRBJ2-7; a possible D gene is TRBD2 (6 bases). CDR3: CASSLPGSAGEQYF. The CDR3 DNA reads TGTGCCAGCAGCTTGCCGGGGTCCGCGGGAGAGCAGTACTTC.